One and the same sample provided the 28 T cell receptor beta chains below, sequenced in a study of beta chain features in type 1 diabetes. Investigators reverse transcribed all isolated RNA, so they sequenced expressed TCRB transcripts. TCRdb keeps only in-frame clones here, not all; method: immunoSEQ multiplex PCR. The sample includes 140,000 to 150,000 clones, about 10% of them seen just once. The specimen was naive CD4+ T cells from blood. All receptors come from a man aged 18 to 30 in good health.

This clone was seen a handful of times. The rearrangement uses TRBV11-2 and TRBJ2-3, with 11 nucleotides matching TRBD1. V dropped 7 bases and J dropped 4; count of bases not matched to a gene: 4. CDR1 is SGHAT and CDR2 is FQNNGV in the germline V gene. The CDR3 has 14 residues. The CDR3 sequence: CASTRTGGADTQYF. CDR3 nucleotides: TGTGCCAGCACCCGGACAGGGGGCGCAGATACGCAGTATTTT.

V usage is TRBV7-2 and J usage is TRBJ2-3; TRBD2 matches 11 bases. With V trimmed by 5 bases and J by 3 bases, 10 bases remained unmatched. This CDR3 contains 17 residues. The germline V gene has CDR1 SGHTA and CDR2 FQGNSA. CDR3 coding DNA: TGTGCCAGCAGCCCCCCCGGTAGCGGGGGGGCAACAGATACGCAGTATTTT. Its protein product is CASSPPGSGGATDTQYF.

This clone was counted a few times. The rearrangement uses TRBV6-6 and TRBJ2-1; 8 bases are shared with TRBD1. There are 14 residues in the CDR3. Germline CDR1 MNHNY, CDR2 SVGAGI (reference sequence). Trimming at V came to 8 bases and at J to 4 bases, leaving 7 bases not matched to a gene. CDR3 DNA: TGTGCCAGCCTCTCGACAGGGGCTTACAATGAGCAGTTCTTC. This encodes CASLSTGAYNEQFF.

The chain has TRBV7-2 and TRBJ2-5, with 7 positions matching TRBD1. V lost 0 bases, J lost 2 bases, and 6 bases stayed unmatched. Germline V lookup: CDR1 SGHTA, CDR2 FQGNSA. This CDR3 contains 16 residues. In nucleotides, the CDR3 is TGTGCCAGCAGCTTAGCCAGGACAGGTGGGCAAGAGACCCAGTACTTC. This sequence encodes CASSLARTGGQETQYF.

This clone was counted only a few times. The genes are TRBV9 and TRBJ2-1; 8 nucleotides align to TRBD1. The CDR3 has 16 residues. With 0 bases clipped from V and 4 bases from J, the junction kept 6 bases outside the gene matches. CDR1 is SGDLS, CDR2 YYNGEE, per germline. The CDR3 protein is CASSVVSDRDYNEQFF. The CDR3 DNA reads as TGTGCCAGCAGCGTAGTATCGGACAGGGATTACAATGAGCAGTTCTTC.

This clone was seen a handful of times. The chain employs TRBV7-2 and TRBJ1-1; perhaps TRBD1 as D (5 bases). Trimming stripped 8 bases from V and 1 base from J, with 17 bases between. The CDR3 has 15 amino acids. Looked up from germline, CDR1 is SGHTA and CDR2 is FQGNSA. The CDR3 sequence is CASGNPGTGNTEAFF. CDR3 bases: TGTGCCAGCGGTAATCCCGGGACTGGGAACACTGAAGCTTTCTTT.

This chain joins TRBV19 and TRBJ2-5; the match to TRBD2 covers 7 bases. The CDR3 has 13 residues. Germline V gene sequence: CDR1 LNHDA, CDR2 SQIVND (reference sequence). V gave up 2 bases and J gave up 5 bases; unmatched junction bases: 2. The CDR3 loop reads CASSIRGGETQYF. The DNA of the CDR3 is TGTGCCAGTAGTATAAGGGGAGGGGAGACCCAGTACTTC.

The V and J genes are TRBV6-5 and TRBJ2-2; D may be TRBD1 (5 bases). The CDR3 is made up of 14 amino acids. The germline V gene encodes CDR1 MNHEY and CDR2 SVGAGI. Trimming removed 2 bases from V and 1 base from J, with 5 bases in between. The CDR3 loop reads CASSYDRNTGELFF. The CDR3, as DNA: TGTGCCAGCAGTTACGACAGGAACACCGGGGAGCTGTTTTTT.

This clone was counted many times. The chain has TRBV7-9 and TRBJ1-4; the D is unclear. Per germline, CDR1 SEHNR and CDR2 FQNEAQ (reference sequence). The V gene lost 1 base and the J gene lost 6 bases, with 12 bases spanning the gap. The CDR3 contains 15 residues. CDR3 in amino acids: CASSLDPRMYEKLFF. The CDR3 DNA is TGTGCCAGCAGCTTAGATCCCAGAATGTATGAAAAACTGTTTTTT.

V and J are TRBV4-1 and TRBJ1-1; TRBD1 agrees at 8 bases. The V and J ends lost 2 bases and 6 bases, in that order; junction bases with no gene match: 11. Germline assignment: CDR1 MGHRA and CDR2 YSYEKL. There are 16 residues in the CDR3. The CDR3 is CASSQTRQGRDPEAFF. The CDR3 nucleotides are TGCGCCAGCAGCCAAACCCGACAGGGGAGGGACCCTGAAGCTTTCTTT.

This clone has a handful of counts. V usage is TRBV5-3 and J usage is TRBJ2-2; possibly TRBD1 for D (6 bases). TRBV5-3 is labeled an ORF, and its function is uncertain. V gave up 1 base and J gave up 3 bases, with 16 bases separating them. The CDR3 spans 17 residues. Written as DNA, the CDR3 is TGTGCCAGAAGCTTGTTGGGGGCCCACATCGACACCGGGGAGCTGTTTTTT. It codes for CARSLLGAHIDTGELFF.

The gene calls are TRBV7-7 and TRBJ2-3, with 7 bases aligning to TRBD1. The CDR3 extends over 13 amino acids. Germline CDR1 is SSHAT and CDR2 is FNYEAQ (reference sequence). V dropped 5 bases and J dropped 5; count of bases not matched to a gene: 4. The CDR3 nucleotides are TGTGCCAGCAGCCCGAACAGGGGAGATACGCAGTATTTT. Protein sequence: CASSPNRGDTQYF.

This clone has just a few counts. The chain is built from TRBV2 and TRBJ1-4; the match to TRBD1 covers 7 bases. The germline V gene has CDR1 SNHLY and CDR2 FYNNEI. The CDR3 totals 16 residues. J gave up 5 bases and V 6 bases, and 12 bases lay outside the gene matches. CDR3 coding DNA: TGTGCCAGCAGAAGCTTATGGACAGGAGAGAATGAAAAACTGTTTTTT. As protein: CASRSLWTGENEKLFF.

Concerning this clone: This CDR3 is also generated by other DNA sequences in the sample. The V and J genes are TRBV7-2 and TRBJ2-3; D uncertain. V was trimmed by 2 bases and J by 3 bases, leaving 3 bases between them. CDR3 length: 12 residues. The germline gives CDR1 SGHTA, CDR2 FQGNSA. CDR3 DNA sequence: TGTGCCAGCAGCTTATATACAGATACGCAGTATTTT. Protein product: CASSLYTDTQYF.

This clone was counted at least ten times. Here the CDR3 reads CAIRVTGNNEQFF. The CDR3 DNA is TGTGCCATCAGGGTGACAGGGAACAATGAGCAGTTCTTC. This chain joins TRBV10-3 and TRBJ2-1; TRBD1 matches at 7 bases. Germline V gene sequence: CDR1 ENHRY, CDR2 SYGVKD. V shed 6 bases and J 5 bases; nucleotides not matched to a gene: 4. The CDR3 consists of 13 residues.

Ten or more counts support this clone. The J gene is TRBJ2-2, the V gene TRBV29-1; D perhaps matches TRBD1 (6 bases). The CDR3 sequence is 13 residues long. From germline, CDR1 is SQVTM and CDR2 ANQGSEA. The V gene lost 7 bases and the J gene lost 7 bases, with 16 bases spanning the gap. In DNA form, the CDR3 reads TGCAGCGCCGCAGGGACACGTCGCGGGGAGCTGTTTTTT. Residues: CSAAGTRRGELFF.

This clone was counted between two and nine times. This chain connects TRBV5-6 to TRBJ2-3, with 9 bases identical to TRBD1. Trimming removed 4 bases from V and 4 bases from J; junction bases left unmatched: 7. This CDR3 is built from 15 residues. In germline, CDR1 is SGHDT, CDR2 YYEEEE. CDR3 DNA sequence: TGTGCCAGCAGCCCCGGGACAGGGTCCGCAGATACGCAGTATTTT. Translating it yields CASSPGTGSADTQYF.

A few counts support this clone. For the CDR3, the DNA is TGTGCCAGTATCCCGAGGACAAGTGGAAACACCATATATTTT. As protein: CASIPRTSGNTIYF. The J gene is TRBJ1-3, the V gene TRBV19; TRBD1 is a possible D gene (5 bases). The length of the CDR3 is 14 residues. Germline CDR1 is LNHDA and CDR2 is SQIVND (reference sequence). V lost 7 bases and J lost 3, with 13 bases in between.

The rearrangement joins TRBV18 to TRBJ2-3; 9 positions agree with TRBD2. V was pared by 3 bases and J by 1 base, with 8 bases of the junction left unmatched. Germline V gene lookup returns CDR1 KGHSH and CDR2 LQKENI. The CDR3 sequence is 17 residues long. CDR3: CASSPTLASGGTDTQYF. The CDR3 nucleotides read TGTGCCAGCTCACCCACACTGGCTAGCGGGGGCACAGATACGCAGTATTTT.

The V call is TRBV11-2, the J call TRBJ2-2; 9 bases align to TRBD1. CDR1 is SGHAT and CDR2 is FQNNGV in the germline V gene. V lost 5 bases to trimming and J lost 5 bases; unmatched junction nucleotides: 6. This CDR3 spans 15 amino acids. The DNA of the CDR3 is TGTGCCAGCAGCCCGTACAGGGGGCGGACCGGGGAGCTGTTTTTT. Protein sequence: CASSPYRGRTGELFF.

This clone was seen a handful of times. This chain links TRBV28 with TRBJ1-2, with TRBD1 identical over 8 bases. The junction had 4 bases not matched to a gene; V was cut back by 6 bases and J by 4 bases. CDR1 and CDR2 (germline): MDHEN, SYDVKM. The CDR3 contains 13 residues. For the CDR3, the DNA is TGTGCCAGCAGGCAGGGGGCCTCCTATGGCTACACCTTC. Its protein product is CASRQGASYGYTF.

This chain connects TRBV18 to TRBJ2-5; 10 bases fit TRBD2. CDR1 KGHSH and CDR2 LQKENI come from the germline V gene. V was clipped by 0 bases and J by 5 bases; unmatched bases: 9. The CDR3 spans 17 residues. The CDR3 protein is CASSPPIDSGGFETQYF. For the CDR3, the DNA is TGTGCCAGCTCACCACCGATTGATAGCGGGGGGTTTGAGACCCAGTACTTC.

This clone turned up a few times. V gene TRBV5-6 combines with J gene TRBJ1-4; D is ambiguous. Germline loops: CDR1 SGHDT, CDR2 YYEEEE. The CDR3 extends over 15 amino acids. V lost 1 base to trimming and J lost 5 bases, with 12 bases between them. Here the CDR3 DNA reads TGTGCCAGCAGCTTGTCGTATCGGAGGAATGAAAAACTGTTTTTT. Translating it yields CASSLSYRRNEKLFF.

The chain recombines TRBV7-9 with TRBJ1-2; D is unclear. Trimming took off 1 base at V and 0 bases at J, with 9 bases between the two ends. CDR1 SEHNR and CDR2 FQNEAQ come from the germline V gene (reference sequence). This CDR3 region has 15 residues. The CDR3 DNA reads as TGTGCCAGCAGCTTAGTTCTTCGAGCTAACTATGGCTACACCTTC. Its translation is CASSLVLRANYGYTF.

The chain is built from TRBV2 and TRBJ2-2, with D possibly being TRBD1 (5 bases). Germline V gene lookup returns CDR1 SNHLY and CDR2 FYNNEI. V dropped 4 bases and J dropped 6 bases, with 18 bases sitting between them. The CDR3 length is 16 residues. The CDR3 protein is CASSVQVPKTAGELFF. For the CDR3, the DNA is TGTGCCAGCAGTGTACAGGTTCCCAAAACGGCCGGGGAGCTGTTTTTT.

A remark on this clone: Other nucleotide sequences from this sample produce the same CDR3. The chain employs TRBV18 and TRBJ1-5, with 8 bases fitting TRBD1. After removal of 3 bases from V and 4 bases from J, the junction contained 5 bases not matched to a gene. The V gene's germline CDR1 is KGHSH and CDR2 LQKENI. CDR3 size: 15 residues. For the CDR3, the DNA is TGTGCCAGCTCACCCCCCGGACAGGGAAATCAGCCCCAGCATTTT. Translated, it gives CASSPPGQGNQPQHF.

The J gene is TRBJ2-5, the V gene TRBV5-6; TRBD2 might be the D (6 bases). The CDR3 is 13 residues long. Germline CDR1 SGHDT, CDR2 YYEEEE. V was pared by 1 base and J by 4 bases, with 8 bases between. The CDR3 sequence: CASSLRGGETQYF. CDR3 DNA: TGTGCCAGCAGCTTGCGGGGAGGAGAGACCCAGTACTTC.

The J gene is TRBJ1-2, the V gene TRBV7-9; TRBD1 agrees at 10 bases. The V gene's germline CDR1 is SEHNR and CDR2 FQNEAQ (reference sequence). V was clipped by 5 bases and J by 3 bases; unmatched bases: 3. The CDR3 runs to 14 residues. CDR3 residues: CASSRGTGDYGYTF. In nucleotides, the CDR3 is TGTGCCAGCAGCAGAGGGACAGGGGACTATGGCTACACCTTC.